This T cell receptor (beta chain) emerged from a study of blood T cell repertoires in COVID-19. The germline V gene encodes CDR1 GTSNPN and CDR2 SVGIG (reference sequence). The V end was cut by 4 bases, the J end by 0 bases, with 12 bases between. This CDR3 contains 14 residues. TCRdb's copy holds only in-frame clones and misses some; the assay was immunoSEQ multiplex PCR. Counted here are a few hundred thousand clones, about 90% occurring once; the ten biggest clones make up 3.7%. The receptor was derived from a woman aged 40 to 50 with acute or convalescent COVID-19. Sequencing was performed on peripheral blood. This rearrangement joins TRBV30 to TRBJ1-1; a possible D gene is TRBD1 (6 bases). CDR3 in DNA: TGTGCCTGGACGGGGACACTAATGAACACTGAAGCTTTCTTT. It encodes CAWTGTLMNTEAFF.